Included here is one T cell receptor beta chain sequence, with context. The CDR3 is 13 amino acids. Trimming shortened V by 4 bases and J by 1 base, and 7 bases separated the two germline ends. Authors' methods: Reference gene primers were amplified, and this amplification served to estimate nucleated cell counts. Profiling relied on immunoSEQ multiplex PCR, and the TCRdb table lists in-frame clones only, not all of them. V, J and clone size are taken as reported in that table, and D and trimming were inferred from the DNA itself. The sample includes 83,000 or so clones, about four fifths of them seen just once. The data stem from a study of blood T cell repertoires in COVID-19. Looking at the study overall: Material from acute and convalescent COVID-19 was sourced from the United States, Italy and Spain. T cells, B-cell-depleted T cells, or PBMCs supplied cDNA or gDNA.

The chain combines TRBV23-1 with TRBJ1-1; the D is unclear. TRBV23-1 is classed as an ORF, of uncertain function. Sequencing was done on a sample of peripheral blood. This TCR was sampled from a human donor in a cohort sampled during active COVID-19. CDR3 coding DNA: TGCGCCAGCAGTCCCGGGGAGAACACTGAAGCTTTCTTT. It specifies CASSPGENTEAFF.